One sample yielded the 20 T cell receptor beta chains listed below, sequenced in a study of post-analysis software for immune sequencing data. Overall study findings and caveats: Five TRBV segments, including TRBV5-6, TRBV5-1 and TRBV20-1, were more frequent in patients than controls.

Antigen specificity for these receptors is unknown. The TCR beta cDNA libraries contained unique molecular identifiers. TCRdb reprocessed the PCR reads via MiXCR and lists one record per CDR3 protein. The sample contains fewer than 850,000 distinct CDR3 sequences, roughly 30% of which appear only once. The specimen sequenced was blood. All receptors come from a girl aged 10-17 years with multiple sclerosis.

This clonotype was observed a handful of times. CDR3 sequence (DNA): TGTGCCAGCTCGCGGGATTTAAACTATGGCTACACCTTC. It is translated as CASSRDLNYGYTF. V gene TRBV6-5 combines with J gene TRBJ1-2; the D is unclear. The CDR3 spans 13 residues. The germline V gene has CDR1 MNHEY and CDR2 SVGAGI. The V end was cut by 8 bases, the J end by 2 bases, with 12 bases between.

The chain has TRBV3-1 and TRBJ1-1; the D is unclear. V lost 4 bases to trimming and J lost 1 base, with 13 bases between them. There are 15 residues in the CDR3. From germline, CDR1 is LGHDT and CDR2 YNNKEL (reference sequence). The CDR3 coding sequence is TGTGCCAGCAGCCGAAGAATACCGGGGAACACTGAAGCTTTCTTT. Its protein product is CASSRRIPGNTEAFF.

The chain recombines TRBV7-9 with TRBJ2-5, with D tentatively TRBD2 (6 bases). The V end lost 7 bases, the J end lost 7 bases, and 22 bases lay between the germline ends. Per the germline V gene, CDR1 is SEHNR and CDR2 is FQNEAQ (reference sequence). CDR3 length equals 15 residues. The chain's CDR3 is CASTSPRGMDVTQYF. CDR3 bases: TGTGCCAGCACCTCCCCCCGGGGGATGGACGTGACCCAGTACTTC.

In this sample, this clonotype turned up a few times. The chain employs TRBV9 and TRBJ1-4; a weak D match, TRBD1 (6 bases). This CDR3 region has 14 residues. Deletions cut 5 bases from V and 8 bases from J, with 16 bases between. Germline CDR1 is SGDLS and CDR2 is YYNGEE. CDR3 DNA sequence: TGTGCCAGCAGTGTCGGGTGGGGGCGGGAAAAACTGTTTTTT. This encodes CASSVGWGREKLFF. The variable domain in full, with the rest retrieved from reference TRBV9 and TRBJ1-4, is DSGVTQTPKHLITATGQRVTLRCSPRSGDLSVYWYQQSLDQGLQFLIQYYNGEERAKGNILERFSAQQFPDLHSELNLSSLELGDSALYFCASSVGWGREKLFFGSGTQLSVL.

A few counts support this clonotype. The chain combines TRBV27 with TRBJ2-3; D gene uncertain. The length of the CDR3 is 14 residues. Germline values: CDR1 MNHEY, CDR2 SMNVEV (reference sequence). Deletions cut 1 base from V and 0 bases from J, with 5 bases between. CDR3 amino acids: CASSLFFSTDTQYF. The CDR3 DNA sequence: TGTGCCAGCAGTTTATTCTTTAGCACAGATACGCAGTATTTT.

This clonotype has just a few counts. The chain couples TRBV28 to TRBJ2-3; tentatively, D is TRBD1 (5 bases). Germline assignment: CDR1 MDHEN and CDR2 SYDVKM. The CDR3 consists of 15 residues. V was pared by 4 bases and J by 2 bases, with 13 bases between. The CDR3 DNA reads as TGTGCCAGCAGTTCACTCGACAGCCTCACAGATACGCAGTATTTT. It yields the protein CASSSLDSLTDTQYF.

The chain recombines TRBV12-3 or TRBV12-4 with TRBJ1-5; D unresolved. This CDR3 region has 15 residues. The V gene lost 3 bases and the J gene lost 3 bases, with 12 bases spanning the gap. The CDR3, as DNA: TGTGCCAGCAGTTTGAGTCAGAAATCCAATCAGCCCCAGCATTTT. Translating gives CASSLSQKSNQPQHF.

This rearrangement joins TRBV27 to TRBJ2-1, with D possibly being TRBD2 (6 bases). Per the germline V gene, CDR1 is MNHEY and CDR2 is SMNVEV (reference sequence). V lost 5 bases to trimming and J lost 0 bases, with 17 bases between them. The length of the CDR3 is 17 residues. The CDR3 reads CASSQPRAGISYNEQFF. CDR3 DNA sequence: TGTGCCAGCAGTCAACCTCGTGCGGGAATCTCCTACAATGAGCAGTTCTTC.

This chain links TRBV5-1 with TRBJ2-7; TRBD2 aligns across 9 bases. Trimming at V came to 0 bases and at J to 7 bases, leaving 20 bases not matched to a gene. Per germline, CDR1 SGHRS and CDR2 YFSETQ. The CDR3 contains 19 residues. The CDR3 DNA reads as TGCGCCAGCAGCTTGGCAGGTGGAGGTAGCGGGAGCATTTACAATGAGCAGTACTTC. It yields the protein CASSLAGGGSGSIYNEQYF.

The genes are TRBV3-1 and TRBJ2-1; 14 nucleotides align to TRBD2. Germline V gives CDR1 LGHDT, CDR2 YNNKEL (reference sequence). V trimming: 4 bases; J trimming: 7 bases; junction bases outside the gene matches: 9. The CDR3 has 17 amino acids. The chain's CDR3 is CASSPGLAGGQKNEQFF. The DNA for the CDR3 is TGTGCCAGCAGCCCTGGACTAGCGGGGGGCCAAAAGAATGAGCAGTTCTTC.

The chain couples TRBV28 to TRBJ2-5, with a weak D call TRBD1 (7 bases). The J call could be wrong; TRBJ2-7 is a better fit for the DNA end. The germline V gene encodes CDR1 MDHEN and CDR2 SYDVKM. The CDR3 loop spans 14 amino acids. CDR3 residues: CASSFGRGVSEQYF. CDR3 coding DNA: TGTGCCAGCAGTTTCGGCAGGGGGGTTTCCGAGCAGTACTTC.

In this sample, this clonotype turned up a few times. V and J are TRBV6-2 or TRBV6-3 and TRBJ1-5; perhaps TRBD1 as D (5 bases). In germline, CDR1 is MNHEY, CDR2 SVGEGT. V lost 2 bases and J 0 bases, leaving 17 bases between the germline ends. The CDR3 totals 18 residues. The CDR3: CASSYETDSPYSNQPQHF. The DNA for the CDR3 is TGTGCCAGCAGTTACGAAACCGACAGTCCATATAGCAATCAGCCCCAGCATTTT.

The chain links TRBV24-1 to TRBJ2-1; unclear D gene. Germline lookup yields CDR1 KGHDR and CDR2 SFDVKD. The V gene lost 3 bases and the J gene lost 3 bases, with 5 bases spanning the gap. The CDR3 consists of 13 residues. The CDR3 region is CATSDGGYNEQFF. DNA of the CDR3: TGTGCCACCAGTGATGGCGGCTACAATGAGCAGTTCTTC.

This CDR3 reads CASSYGTGGRAFF. The DNA of the CDR3 is TGTGCCAGCAGTTACGGGACAGGGGGCAGAGCTTTCTTT. This sequence joins TRBV6-2 or TRBV6-3 and TRBJ1-1; 12 nucleotides agree with TRBD1. The CDR3 runs to 13 residues. CDR1 and CDR2 from the germline V gene are MNHEY and SVGEGT. Trimming at V came to 2 bases and at J to 10 bases, leaving 2 bases not matched to a gene.

At least ten counts were recorded for this clonotype. The chain couples TRBV6-5 to TRBJ2-7; D is tentatively TRBD1 or TRBD2 (5 bases each). CDR3 size: 15 residues. From germline, CDR1 is MNHEY and CDR2 SVGAGI. Trimming left V 6 bases short and J 0 bases short, with 15 bases between. The CDR3 coding sequence is TGTGCCAGCAGGGACACAGGACTGAGCTCCTACGAGCAGTACTTC. The encoded protein is CASRDTGLSSYEQYF.

The table lists this clonotype with a few counts. This chain connects TRBV12-3 or TRBV12-4 to TRBJ2-3, with 14 bases aligning to TRBD2. The CDR3 totals 18 residues. Trimming removed 2 bases from V and 3 bases from J; junction bases left unmatched: 7. The CDR3 sequence: CASSLLGLAGAVTDTQYF. The CDR3 region has the DNA TGTGCCAGCAGTTTACTGGGACTAGCGGGAGCAGTAACAGATACGCAGTATTTT.

This sequence joins TRBV7-2 and TRBJ2-1; a possible D gene is TRBD1 (7 bases). Between the trimmed V and J ends, which lost 5 bases and 6 bases, there was a span of 14 bases. This CDR3 has 14 residues. Germline V gene lookup returns CDR1 SGHTA and CDR2 FQGNSA. CDR3 loop: CASSPEGASNEQFF. The CDR3, as DNA: TGTGCCAGCAGCCCGGAGGGGGCCAGCAATGAGCAGTTCTTC. Full variable domain (rest looked up from reference TRBV7-2 and TRBJ2-1): GAGVSQSPSNKVTEKGKDVELRCDPISGHTALYWYRQSLGQGLEFLIYFQGNSAPDKSGLPSDRFSAERTGGSVSTLTIQRTQQEDSAVYLCASSPEGASNEQFFGPGTRLTVL.

The chain employs TRBV29-1 and TRBJ2-1; TRBD2 agrees at 7 bases. Trimming took 8 bases from V and 9 from J; bases not matched to a gene: 4. CDR3 length equals 10 residues. CDR1 is SQVTM, CDR2 ANQGSEA, per germline. The CDR3 loop is CSLGGVEQFF. The CDR3 DNA sequence: TGCAGCCTGGGGGGGGTTGAGCAGTTCTTC.

This CDR3 reads CASRTRVTGGYYEQYF. CDR3 in DNA: TGTGCCAGCAGGACCCGGGTTACAGGGGGATACTACGAGCAGTACTTC. The rearrangement uses TRBV6-6 and TRBJ2-5; 8 nucleotides match TRBD1. The better agreement between TRBJ2-7 and the DNA end casts doubt on the J call. The CDR3 is made up of 16 amino acids. The germline V gene has CDR1 MNHNY and CDR2 SVGAGI (reference sequence).

The CDR3 DNA follows: TGTGCCAGCAGTGAGCCTTTTGGTGGCGGGAGAAGTTACGAGCAGTACGTC. Protein product: CASSEPFGGGRSYEQYV. V gene TRBV6-1 combines with J gene TRBJ2-7; 7 bases match TRBD2. This CDR3 comprises 17 residues. With 3 bases clipped from V and 4 bases from J, the junction kept 15 bases outside the gene matches. Germline assignment: CDR1 MNHNS and CDR2 SASEGT.